The 12 T cell receptor beta chains below were found in one sample sequenced in a study of T cell repertoires in cytomegalovirus infection. TCRdb used MiXCR to reprocess the reads, holding one entry per CDR3 protein. The sample carries about a million distinct CDR3 sequences, less than 35% recorded once. No antigen has been identified for these receptors. The specimen was cultured CD8+ T cells from PBMCs, collected from culture after CMV antigen stimulation. All receptors derive from a human donor in good health (CMV status not recorded). Some clones in this sample may be carry-over from other donors' samples.

In this sample, this clonotype turned up many times. This rearrangement joins TRBV7-8 to TRBJ1-6; unclear D gene. CDR1 and CDR2 (germline): SGHVS, FQNEAQ. V was cut by 1 base and J by 0 bases, with 16 bases left in between. The CDR3 has 19 amino acids. The chain's CDR3 is CASSLDSTTGSSYNSPLHF. The DNA for the CDR3 is TGTGCCAGCAGCTTAGATAGTACGACCGGGAGCTCCTATAATTCACCCCTCCACTTT.

This clonotype was observed a few times. The chain is built from TRBV7-6 and TRBJ2-5; 7 bases fit TRBD2. V shed 3 bases and J 1 base; nucleotides not matched to a gene: 8. The CDR3 covers 16 residues. Germline V CDR1 and CDR2: SGHVS, FNYEAQ. Written as DNA, the CDR3 is TGTGCCAGCAGCTTTAAAGGGAGGGGACCCCAAGAGACCCAGTACTTC. Its protein product is CASSFKGRGPQETQYF.

The CDR3: CASSAGTLFDSPLHF. The CDR3 region has the DNA TGTGCCAGCAGTGCGGGGACTTTGTTTGATTCACCCCTCCACTTT. V gene TRBV6-2 or TRBV6-3 combines with J gene TRBJ1-6; D is possibly TRBD1 (5 bases). The CDR3 extends over 15 amino acids. The germline V gene encodes CDR1 MNHEY and CDR2 SVGEGT. The V end lost 5 bases, the J end lost 8 bases, and 16 bases lay between the germline ends.

Points on this clonotype: A much larger clone lies a single base off, so this may be a read error. The chain has TRBV7-2 and TRBJ1-6; no definite D call. The germline gives CDR1 SGHTA, CDR2 FQGNSA. This CDR3 region has 14 residues. The CDR3 loop is CASSFTGRNSSLHF. DNA of the CDR3: TGTGCCAGCAGCTTTACTGGTAGGAATTCATCCCTCCACTTT.

The rearrangement links TRBV2 to TRBJ2-3, with D possibly called TRBD1 or TRBD2 (5 bases each). Trimming took 0 bases from V and 1 from J, leaving 11 bases between them. CDR1 is SNHLY and CDR2 is FYNNEI in the germline V gene. The CDR3 covers 16 residues. The CDR3 is CASSEAWGGRTDTQYF. CDR3 bases: TGTGCCAGCAGTGAAGCGTGGGGCGGGCGCACAGATACGCAGTATTTT.

The V and J genes are TRBV27 and TRBJ2-1; possible D gene TRBD1, 5 bases. This CDR3 spans 11 amino acids. CDR1 is MNHEY, CDR2 SMNVEV, per germline (reference sequence). V lost 8 bases to trimming and J lost 8 bases, with 10 bases between them. The CDR3 region has the DNA TGTGCCAGCGCAGGGTTCGATGAGCAGTTCTTC. Translating it yields CASAGFDEQFF.

In DNA, the CDR3 is TGTGCCAGCATCCAGGTAGCCCGATTGAACACTGAAGCTTTCTTT. Translation gives CASIQVARLNTEAFF. This sequence joins TRBV6-2 or TRBV6-3 and TRBJ1-1; unclear D gene. The CDR3 contains 15 residues. V was clipped by 7 bases and J by 0 bases, with 15 bases between them. Germline V gives CDR1 MNHEY, CDR2 SVGEGT.

A remark on this clonotype: This may be a read error, as it is one base from a much larger clone. V is TRBV11-1 and J is TRBJ1-1, with D tentatively TRBD1 (5 bases). Germline CDR1 is SGHAT and CDR2 is FQDESV (reference sequence). This CDR3 contains 14 residues. The CDR3 bases are TGTGTCAGCAGCTTCGTCAGGGAACCCACTGAAGCTTTCTTT. This translates into CVSSFVREPTEAFF.

CDR3 protein: CASSQRGGSGANVLTF. The CDR3 DNA reads TGTGCCAGCAGTCAGCGAGGGGGCTCTGGGGCCAACGTCCTGACTTTC. The chain joins TRBV27 to TRBJ2-6; weak D call: TRBD1 (6 bases). Trimming left V 5 bases short and J 0 bases short, with 11 bases between. The CDR3 runs 16 residues. Germline CDR1 and CDR2: MNHEY and SMNVEV (reference sequence). Filled out from reference TRBV27 and TRBJ2-6, the complete variable domain reads EAQVTQNPRYLITVTGKKLTVTCSQNMNHEYMSWYRQDPGLGLRQIYYSMNVEVTDKGDVPEGYKVSRKEKRNFPLILESPSPNQTSLYFCASSQRGGSGANVLTFGAGSRLTVL.

This sequence joins TRBV4-1 and TRBJ2-1; the match to TRBD2 covers 8 bases. The CDR3 is made up of 14 amino acids. The ends lost 3 bases at V and 9 bases at J; junction bases unmatched: 7. Germline loops: CDR1 MGHRA, CDR2 YSYEKL. CDR3 nucleotide sequence: TGCGCCAGCAGCCAGGCCGGGACTAGAATTGAGCAGTTCTTC. Its protein is CASSQAGTRIEQFF.

The chain joins TRBV6-2 or TRBV6-3 to TRBJ2-1; TRBD2 agrees at 11 bases. From germline, CDR1 is MNHEY and CDR2 SVGEGT. CDR3 length: 16 amino acids. The ends lost 5 bases at V and 9 bases at J; junction bases unmatched: 12. CDR3 sequence reads: CASSPLEIAGGGEQFF. The DNA for the CDR3 is TGTGCCAGCAGTCCACTCGAGATAGCGGGGGGGGGTGAGCAGTTCTTC.

The V and J genes are TRBV27 and TRBJ1-2; perhaps TRBD1 as D (6 bases). The CDR3 is made up of 13 amino acids. From germline, CDR1 is MNHEY and CDR2 SMNVEV (reference sequence). Deletions cut 5 bases from V and 6 bases from J, with 13 bases between. The CDR3 sequence is CASSITGMDGYTF. For the CDR3, the DNA is TGTGCCAGCAGTATTACAGGGATGGATGGCTACACCTTC.